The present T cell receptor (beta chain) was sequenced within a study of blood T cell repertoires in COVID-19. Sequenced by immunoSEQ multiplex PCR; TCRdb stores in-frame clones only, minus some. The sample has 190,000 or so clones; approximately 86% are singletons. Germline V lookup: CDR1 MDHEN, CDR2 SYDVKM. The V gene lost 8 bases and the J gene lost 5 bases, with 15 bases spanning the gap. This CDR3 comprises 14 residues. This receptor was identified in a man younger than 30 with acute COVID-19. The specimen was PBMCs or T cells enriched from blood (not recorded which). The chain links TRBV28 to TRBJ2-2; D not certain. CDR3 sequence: CASSPAERTGELFF. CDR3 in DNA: TGTGCCAGCTCCCCGGCGGAAAGAACCGGGGAGCTGTTTTTT.